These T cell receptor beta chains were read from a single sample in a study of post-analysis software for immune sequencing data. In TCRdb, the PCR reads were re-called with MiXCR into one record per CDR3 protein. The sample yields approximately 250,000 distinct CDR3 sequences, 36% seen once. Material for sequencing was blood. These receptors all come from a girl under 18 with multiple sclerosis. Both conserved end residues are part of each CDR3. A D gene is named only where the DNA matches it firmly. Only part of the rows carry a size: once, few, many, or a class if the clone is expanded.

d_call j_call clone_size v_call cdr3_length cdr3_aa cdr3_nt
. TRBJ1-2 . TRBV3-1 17 CASSQSATAYSNYGCTF TGTGCCAGCAGCCAGTCGGCGACAGCGTATTCTAACTATGGCTGCACCTTC
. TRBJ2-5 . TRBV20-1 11 CSAREGETQYF TGCAGTGCTAGGGAGGGAGAGACCCAGTACTTC
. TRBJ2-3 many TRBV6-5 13 CASREGPADTQYF TGTGCCAGCAGGGAGGGACCCGCAGATACGCAGTATTTT
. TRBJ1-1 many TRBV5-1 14 CASSRALVDTEAFF TGCGCCAGCAGCCGTGCCTTGGTGGACACTGAAGCTTTCTTT
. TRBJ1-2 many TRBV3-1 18 CASSQEVQGLRDNYGYTF TGTGCCAGCAGCCAAGAGGTCCAGGGGCTTCGGGACAACTATGGCTACACCTTC
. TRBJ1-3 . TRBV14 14 CASSQGGTGNTIYF TGTGCCAGCAGCCAGGGGGGAACTGGAAACACCATATATTTT
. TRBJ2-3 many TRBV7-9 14 CASSLPTTSDTQYF TGTGCCAGCAGCTTACCCACAACCTCAGATACGCAGTATTTT
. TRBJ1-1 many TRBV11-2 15 CASTLLWERNTEAFF TGTGCCAGCACCCTTCTATGGGAGAGGAACACTGAAGCTTTCTTT
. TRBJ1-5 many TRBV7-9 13 CASSAGLKGPQHF TGTGCCAGCAGCGCCGGGTTAAAGGGGCCCCAGCATTTT
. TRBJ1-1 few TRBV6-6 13 CASSYDRNTEAFF TGTGCCAGCAGTTACGATAGGAACACTGAAGCTTTCTTT
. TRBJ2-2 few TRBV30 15 CAWSVMDSHTGELFF TGTGCCTGGAGTGTTATGGACAGTCACACCGGGGAGCTGTTTTTT
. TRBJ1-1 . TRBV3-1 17 CASSQAAGWVQNTEAFF TGTGCCAGCAGCCAAGCGGCCGGGTGGGTTCAGAACACTGAAGCTTTCTTT
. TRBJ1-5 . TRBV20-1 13 CSAVRDISQPQHF TGCAGTGCGGTTAGGGATATCAGTCAGCCCCAGCATTTT
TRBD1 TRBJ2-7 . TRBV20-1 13 CSAQQGAVYEQYF TGCAGTGCGCAACAGGGGGCGGTGTACGAGCAGTACTTC
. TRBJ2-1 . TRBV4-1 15 CASSQDWSSGGEQFF TGCGCCAGCAGCCAAGATTGGAGTAGCGGCGGTGAGCAGTTCTTC
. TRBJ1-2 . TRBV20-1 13 CSASIAGTYGYTF TGCAGTGCTAGTATCGCAGGTACCTATGGCTACACCTTC
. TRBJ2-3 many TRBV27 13 CASSRETVGTQYF TGTGCCAGCAGTCGCGAGACAGTCGGTACGCAGTATTTT
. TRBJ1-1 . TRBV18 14 CASPPPAGAGEAFF TGTGCCAGCCCACCACCGGCGGGGGCCGGGGAAGCTTTCTTT
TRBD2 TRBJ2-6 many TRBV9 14 CASREGSWANVLTF TGTGCCAGTCGGGAGGGGTCCTGGGCCAACGTCCTGACTTTC
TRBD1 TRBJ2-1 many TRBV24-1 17 CATSDFSGTGGEDEQFF TGTGCCACCAGTGATTTCTCCGGGACAGGGGGCGAGGATGAGCAGTTCTTC
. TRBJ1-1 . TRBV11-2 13 CASSLDETAKAFF TGTGCCAGCAGCTTAGATGAAACAGCGAAAGCTTTCTTT
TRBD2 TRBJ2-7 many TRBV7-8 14 CASSQGLAVYEQYF TGTGCCAGCAGCCAGGGACTAGCGGTTTACGAGCAGTACTTC
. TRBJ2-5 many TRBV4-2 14 CASSPSSAQETQYF TGTGCCAGCAGCCCGTCTAGCGCCCAAGAGACCCAGTACTTC
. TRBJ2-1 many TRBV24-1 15 CATSKNSLDRNEQFF TGTGCCACCAGTAAGAACAGCCTGGATAGGAATGAGCAGTTCTTC
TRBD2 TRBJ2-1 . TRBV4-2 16 CASSPELAGVSYEQFF TGTGCCAGCAGCCCAGAACTAGCGGGAGTTTCGTATGAGCAGTTCTTC
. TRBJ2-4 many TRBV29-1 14 CSVEDGIPKNIQYF TGCAGCGTTGAAGACGGGATCCCCAAAAACATTCAGTACTTC
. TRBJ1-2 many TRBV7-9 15 CASSHDSPEMSGYTF TGTGCCAGCAGCCACGACTCTCCCGAGATGAGTGGCTACACCTTC
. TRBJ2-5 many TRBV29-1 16 CSVVGGLTGRGETQYF TGCAGCGTTGTGGGGGGGCTCACTGGGAGGGGTGAGACCCAGTACTTC
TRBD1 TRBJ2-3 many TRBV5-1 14 CASSLAGTADTQYF TGCGCCAGCAGCTTGGCAGGGACAGCAGATACGCAGTATTTT
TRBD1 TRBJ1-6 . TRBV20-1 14 CSARDRQGVSPLHF TGCAGTGCTAGAGATCGCCAGGGGGTTTCACCCCTCCACTTT
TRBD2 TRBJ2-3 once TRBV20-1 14 CSAAQTSGTDTQYF TGCAGTGCTGCCCAGACTAGCGGGACAGATACGCAGTATTTT
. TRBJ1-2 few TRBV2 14 CASRKGTENYGYTF TGTGCCAGCAGGAAAGGGACGGAGAACTATGGCTACACCTTC
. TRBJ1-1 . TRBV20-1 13 CSAGDPENTEAFF TGCAGTGCTGGAGACCCAGAGAACACTGAAGCTTTCTTT
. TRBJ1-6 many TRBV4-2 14 CASSQDTNNSPLHF TGTGCCAGCAGCCAGGACACTAATAATTCACCCCTCCACTTT
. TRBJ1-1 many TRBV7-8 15 CASSPREGIFAEAFF TGTGCCAGCAGCCCTCGGGAGGGGATATTCGCTGAAGCTTTCTTT
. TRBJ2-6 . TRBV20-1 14 CSVPLSSGANVLTF TGCAGTGTCCCACTGAGCTCTGGGGCCAACGTCCTGACTTTC
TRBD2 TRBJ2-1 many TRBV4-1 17 CASSPRTSGGSYNEQFF TGCGCCAGCAGCCCCCGGACTAGCGGGGGCTCCTACAATGAGCAGTTCTTC
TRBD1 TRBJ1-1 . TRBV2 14 CASSRDRGSAEAFF TGTGCCAGCAGCAGGGACAGGGGGAGTGCTGAAGCTTTCTTT
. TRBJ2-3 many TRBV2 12 CASSEGTDTQYF TGTGCCAGCAGCGAGGGCACAGATACGCAGTATTTT
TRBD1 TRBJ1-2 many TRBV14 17 CASSQVVARQGVSGYTF TGTGCCAGCAGCCAAGTTGTCGCTCGACAGGGGGTTTCTGGCTACACCTTC
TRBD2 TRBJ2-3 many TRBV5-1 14 CASRGLAGGSTQYF TGCGCCAGCAGGGGACTAGCGGGAGGGTCTACGCAGTATTTT
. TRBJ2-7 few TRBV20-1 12 CSTGTPSWEQYF TGCAGTACCGGGACTCCTAGTTGGGAGCAGTACTTC
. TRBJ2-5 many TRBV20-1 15 CSAGRRTPFTETQYF TGCAGTGCCGGACGGCGGACACCTTTTACAGAGACCCAGTACTTC
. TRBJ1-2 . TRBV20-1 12 CSAPLDNYGYTF TGCAGTGCCCCGCTCGATAACTATGGCTACACCTTC